The 6 T cell receptor beta chains presented below share a single source sample, sequenced in a study of low-dose radiotherapy and immunotherapy resistance in tumors (dated by TCRdb to between 2021 and 2023). In the paper's terms, the time point label means: before trial treatment. These reads were obtained on an Illumina HiSeq 2500. First-strand cDNA was synthesized with Superscript III and a set of TRAV- and TRBV-specific primers, covering both TCRalpha and TCRbeta chains. TCRs were amplified with Phusion for around 20 PCR cycles, with a constant-region primer paired with the adapter attached to the V primers. Starting from the raw public reads, TCRdb applied fastp trimming at Q25, assembled clones with MiXCR and retained in-frame beta chains. Each CDR3 protein gets just one entry, which takes the most common genes and DNA from the rows behind it. The table for this sample lists tens of thousands of distinct CDR3 sequences; roughly 31% of them were counted only once. Together, the top ten hold 3.5% to 4.5% of the sample.

The source was PBMCs, collected before treatment. The receptors originated from a male donor with gallbladder cancer.

This chain uses TRBV3-1 with TRBJ1-2; the D gene is possibly TRBD1 (6 bases). The CDR3 spans 14 residues. Per the germline V gene, CDR1 is LGHDT and CDR2 is YNNKEL (reference sequence). Trimming cost V 1 base and J 4 bases, with 10 bases left between them. CDR3 loop: CASSQGVGAYGYTF. The CDR3 DNA reads TGTGCCAGCAGCCAAGGTGTGGGGGCCTATGGCTACACCTTC.

The chain is built from TRBV21-1 and TRBJ2-7; the table's D gene call, TRBD1, was not cross checked with the DNA. TRBV21-1 is a documented pseudogene. The CDR3 is 15 residues long. The CDR3 bases are TGTGCCAGCAGGTCCGACAGGGGGCCTTTGTACGAGCAGTACTTC. This sequence encodes CASRSDRGPLYEQYF.

This clonotype has at least ten counts. The chain carries TRBV7-3 and TRBJ2-7, with TRBD1 as a possible D gene (6 bases). Germline V gene sequence: CDR1 SGHTA, CDR2 FQGTGA. The CDR3 runs 14 residues. Trimming took 2 bases from V and 2 from J, leaving 10 bases between them. CDR3 region: CASSLGDRTYEQYF. Here the CDR3 DNA reads TGTGCCAGCAGCTTAGGTGACAGGACCTACGAGCAGTACTTC.

About this clonotype: It differs at one base from a far larger clone, so likely a read error. This chain links TRBV5-3 with TRBJ2-7; possibly TRBD1 for D (6 bases). TRBV5-3 is reported as an ORF; its role is uncertain. The V and J ends lost 8 bases and 2 bases respectively, with 17 bases between them. The CDR3 runs to 14 residues. For the CDR3, the DNA is TGTGCCAGCATCCAAGGGCAGGGGCCCTACGAGCAGTACTTC. Translation gives CASIQGQGPYEQYF.

This clonotype was seen many times. The chain has TRBV4-2 and TRBJ2-5, with no clear D. This CDR3 spans 12 amino acids. The V end lost 1 base, the J end lost 5 bases, and 5 bases lay between the germline ends. The germline gives CDR1 LGHNA, CDR2 YNFKEQ. CDR3 region: CASSQGLETQYF. The CDR3 DNA reads as TGTGCCAGCAGCCAAGGTCTGGAGACCCAGTACTTC.

This clonotype occurred many times. This chain uses TRBV27 with TRBJ2-2; D gene uncertain. Trimming took 0 bases from V and 1 from J, leaving 6 bases between them. Germline CDR1 MNHEY, CDR2 SMNVEV (reference sequence). CDR3 size: 15 residues. CDR3 residues: CASSLSVRNTGELFF. CDR3 DNA sequence: TGTGCCAGCAGTTTATCGGTTCGGAACACCGGGGAGCTGTTTTTT.